A single sample gave rise to the 5 T cell receptor beta chains below, sequenced in a study of glioma-infiltrating T cells after dendritic cell vaccination. Time point of the sample: after dendritic cell vaccination, including at tumor progression/relapse. This table comes from immunoSEQ multiplex PCR, and its TCRdb copy is limited to in-frame clones, with some not included. Here the sample spans roughly 56,000 clones, more than 75% being singletons. The sample here was blood, taken after dendritic cell vaccination. The receptors originated from a human donor with glioblastoma.

CDR3 in DNA: TGCGCCAGCAGCGCAAGAATCCAGCTAGCCCGGGAGACCCAGTACTTC. Translated, it gives CASSARIQLARETQYF. The chain has TRBV4-1 and TRBJ2-5; D perhaps matches TRBD2 (5 bases). Per germline, CDR1 MGHRA and CDR2 YSYEKL. V was trimmed by 5 bases and J by 5 bases, leaving 21 bases between them. The length of the CDR3 is 16 residues.

This sequence joins TRBV27 and TRBJ2-7; possibly TRBD1 for D (5 bases). Germline assignment: CDR1 MNHEY and CDR2 SMNVEV (reference sequence). CDR3 length equals 15 residues. V was clipped by 2 bases and J by 2 bases, with 13 bases between them. The CDR3 region is CASSLGLDTTYEQYF. Here the CDR3 DNA reads TGTGCCAGCAGTTTAGGTCTGGACACCACCTACGAGCAGTACTTC.

CDR3 DNA: TGTGCCAGCAGCGCGGGGAATGGGGGAAACTATGGCTACACCTTC. Protein product: CASSAGNGGNYGYTF. V usage is TRBV11-2 and J usage is TRBJ1-2; possibly TRBD1 for D (5 bases). The ends were cut back, 5 bases at V and 2 bases at J, with 15 bases in the middle. This CDR3 region has 15 residues. Per the germline V gene, CDR1 is SGHAT and CDR2 is FQNNGV.

The J gene is TRBJ2-7, the V gene TRBV7-2; 8 nucleotides agree with TRBD2. CDR1 SGHTA and CDR2 FQGNSA come from the germline V gene. Trimming took 4 bases from V and 5 from J; bases not matched to a gene: 10. The CDR3 runs 15 residues. This chain's CDR3 is CASSWNGGAPDEQYF. The CDR3, as DNA: TGTGCCAGCAGCTGGAACGGGGGGGCCCCGGACGAGCAGTACTTC.

The gene calls are TRBV11-3 and TRBJ2-2; no reliable D call. The germline CDR1 and CDR2 sequences are SGHNT and YENEEA. The CDR3 contains 14 residues. The V and J ends lost 1 base and 4 bases respectively, with 7 bases between them. The CDR3 is CASSLARSTGELFF. Written as DNA, the CDR3 is TGTGCCAGCAGCTTAGCAAGGAGCACCGGGGAGCTGTTTTTT.